The clone carrying this T cell receptor (beta chain) was detected many times. Its antigen is not identified. Time point described: persistent/refractory GD, antithyroid drugs over 5 years with positive TRAb. The TCR library used RNA extracted from PBMCs. It was an endocrinology department in Xi'an, China, that provided the patients. TCR beta libraries were built with iRepertoire HTBI primers and Arm-PCR of CDR3 regions. TCRdb reanalysed the multiplex PCR reads using MiXCR and keeps one entry per CDR3 protein. This sample carries roughly 500,000 distinct CDR3 sequences, around a fifth of them seen once, and the ten largest clones take roughly 7%. The data are from a study of regulatory T cells in long-lasting Graves disease. Study results and limitations: Favored usage of TRBV28, TRBJ1-2 and TRBJ2-5 was recorded in persistent disease.

This CDR3 has 15 amino acids. Germline values: CDR1 MNHNS, CDR2 SASEGT. V was pared by 5 bases and J by 4 bases, with 17 bases between. The material was peripheral blood mononuclear cells (PBMCs), obtained when the disease was refractory, from a patient treated with antithyroid drugs. The clonotype comes from a female donor with Graves disease. The rearrangement uses TRBV6-1 and TRBJ1-2, with D perhaps TRBD1 (6 bases). The CDR3 region has the DNA TGTGCCAGCAGTCCTAGGCCAGGGGATGGCTATGGCTACACCTTC. It encodes CASSPRPGDGYGYTF.